The next 22 T cell receptor beta chains were all read from a single sample in a study of OX40 agonist ivuxolimab in advanced cancers. Profiled with immunoSEQ multiplex PCR; TCRdb holds only in-frame clones, not every one. Among 55,000 to 75,000 clones listed, about 80% were seen once. This sample comprised CD4+ or CD8+ T cells sorted from blood, obtained in a trial of the OX40 agonist ivuxolimab. The receptors were gathered from an adult with an advanced solid tumor such as melanoma, head and neck, liver or kidney cancer.

There are a few counts of this clone. The CDR3 sequence: CASSLNDRSRSPLHF. DNA of the CDR3: TGTGCCAGCAGTCTTAACGACAGGAGTCGTTCACCCCTCCACTTT. This chain links TRBV6-6 with TRBJ1-6; tentative D call: TRBD1 (6 bases). CDR3 size: 15 residues. V lost 5 bases, J lost 9 bases, and 17 bases lay in between. Germline values: CDR1 MNHNY, CDR2 SVGAGI (reference sequence).

V and J are TRBV5-1 and TRBJ2-1; no firm D call. V lost 5 bases and J lost 0, with 9 bases in between. Germline V gene lookup returns CDR1 SGHRS and CDR2 YFSETQ. The CDR3 runs 14 residues. The CDR3 loop is CASRLTSSYNEQFF. Written as DNA, the CDR3 is TGCGCCAGCAGGTTGACAAGCTCCTACAATGAGCAGTTCTTC.

The gene calls are TRBV9 and TRBJ2-3; TRBD2 matches at 13 bases. Germline V lookup: CDR1 SGDLS, CDR2 YYNGEE. The CDR3 runs to 19 residues. V was pared by 3 bases and J by 4 bases, with 14 bases of the junction left unmatched. The CDR3 coding sequence is TGTGCCAGCAGCGGTAGGAAGACTAGCGGGAGGCTGGGCCCAGATACGCAGTATTTT. As protein: CASSGRKTSGRLGPDTQYF.

The chain joins TRBV12-2 to TRBJ2-6; the table calls TRBD1, which could not be checked here. TRBV12-2 is given as a pseudogene. The CDR3 has 17 amino acids. The CDR3 is CASRFVEGAPGANVLTF. The CDR3 DNA reads as TGTGCAAGTCGCTTCGTCGAGGGGGCGCCTGGGGCCAACGTCCTGACTTTC.

This chain uses TRBV5-4 with TRBJ2-1, with a tentative D call TRBD1 (6 bases). V lost 4 bases and J lost 3, with 14 bases in between. The CDR3 length is 15 residues. The germline gives CDR1 SGHNT, CDR2 YYREEE (reference sequence). DNA for the CDR3: TGTGCCAGCAGCGATCGCCGGGACAACTACAATGAGCAGTTCTTC. Its translation is CASSDRRDNYNEQFF. The full variable domain, its missing parts supplied by reference TRBV5-4 and TRBJ2-1, is ETGVTQSPTHLIKTRGQQVTLRCSSQSGHNTVSWYQQALGQGPQFIFQYYREEENGRGNFPPRFSGLQFPNYSSELNVNALELDDSALYLCASSDRRDNYNEQFFGPGTRLTVL.

The chain is built from TRBV27 and TRBJ2-3, with TRBD1 matching over 11 bases. The CDR3 is made up of 17 amino acids. Germline V gene sequence: CDR1 MNHEY, CDR2 SMNVEV (reference sequence). With V trimmed by 6 bases and J by 4 bases, 12 bases remained unmatched. CDR3 coding DNA: TGTGCCAGCAGGTTGACCCCGGGACAGGGGGTGGCAGATACGCAGTATTTT. It codes for CASRLTPGQGVADTQYF.

The J gene is TRBJ1-2, the V gene TRBV9; 8 bases agree with TRBD1. Per germline, CDR1 SGDLS and CDR2 YYNGEE. The CDR3 length is 14 residues. J lost 6 bases, V lost 0 bases, and 4 bases had no gene match. The CDR3 here is CASSVAGGSHGYTF. The CDR3 DNA follows: TGTGCCAGCAGCGTAGCAGGGGGCAGCCATGGCTACACCTTC.

The rearrangement joins TRBV11-3 to TRBJ1-1; no clear D. In germline, CDR1 is SGHNT, CDR2 YENEEA. The V gene lost 5 bases and the J gene lost 2 bases, with 9 bases spanning the gap. The CDR3 is made up of 13 amino acids. CDR3 in amino acids: CASSQTANTEAFF. The DNA of the CDR3 is TGTGCCAGCAGCCAAACAGCCAACACTGAAGCTTTCTTT.

The V call is TRBV4-2, the J call TRBJ1-3; unclear D gene. The CDR3 loop spans 16 amino acids. V lost 3 bases to trimming and J lost 4 bases, with 16 bases between them. Germline CDR1 reads LGHNA; CDR2 reads YNFKEQ. CDR3 DNA sequence: TGTGCCAGCAGCCACCGCGACACCTCTTACGGAAACACCATATATTTT. Encoded protein: CASSHRDTSYGNTIYF.

V gene TRBV6-5 combines with J gene TRBJ1-4; D ambiguous. The length of the CDR3 is 12 residues. The ends were cut back, 2 bases at V and 13 bases at J, with 11 bases in the middle. The germline V gene has CDR1 MNHEY and CDR2 SVGAGI. The CDR3 DNA reads as TGTGCCAGCAGTTACGGAATGAACGGACTGTTTTTT. Its translation is CASSYGMNGLFF.

This chain links TRBV25-1 with TRBJ1-2, with 7 bases fitting TRBD1. Trimming took 2 bases from V and 5 from J; bases not matched to a gene: 8. The CDR3 runs to 15 residues. Germline values: CDR1 MGHDK, CDR2 SYGVNS. CDR3 sequence (DNA): TGTGCCAGCAGTGAAGGGACAGAAGGCCCATATGGCTACACCTTC. It yields the protein CASSEGTEGPYGYTF.

V gene TRBV7-4 combines with J gene TRBJ2-7; 12 nucleotides match TRBD2. The CDR3 is 17 amino acids. V dropped 1 base and J dropped 0; count of bases not matched to a gene: 4. Germline CDR1 reads SGHVT; CDR2 reads SQSDAQ. The CDR3 loop reads CASSLELAGGGSYEQYF. DNA of the CDR3: TGTGCCAGCAGCTTAGAGCTAGCGGGAGGGGGCTCCTACGAGCAGTACTTC. Variable domain in full (rest from reference TRBV7-4 and TRBJ2-7): GAGVSQSPRYKVAKRGRDVALRCDSISGHVTLYWYRQTLGQGSEVLTYSQSDAQRDKSGRPSGRFSAERPERSVSTLKIQRTEQGDSAVYLCASSLELAGGGSYEQYFGPGTRLTVT.

The chain uses TRBV2 and TRBJ2-7; D uncertain. The V gene lost 4 bases and the J gene lost 6 bases, with 10 bases spanning the gap. The CDR3 covers 12 residues. Germline CDR1 reads SNHLY; CDR2 reads FYNNEI. CDR3 sequence: CASSVGASEQYF. The CDR3 coding sequence is TGTGCCAGCAGTGTAGGAGCTAGCGAGCAGTACTTC.

This clone has just one count. This sequence joins TRBV7-2 and TRBJ2-2; 8 bases match TRBD1. In germline, CDR1 is SGHTA, CDR2 FQGNSA. This CDR3 is 17 amino acids long. The J segment lost 5 bases and the V segment lost 2 bases, leaving 10 bases of the junction unmatched. The CDR3 loop is CASSLSSDRVRTGELFF. The CDR3 bases are TGTGCCAGCAGCTTATCATCGGACAGGGTTCGAACCGGGGAGCTGTTTTTT. Together with reference TRBV7-2 and TRBJ2-2, the CDR3 gives the full variable domain: GAGVSQSPSNKVTEKGKDVELRCDPISGHTALYWYRQSLGQGLEFLIYFQGNSAPDKSGLPSDRFSAERTGGSVSTLTIQRTQQEDSAVYLCASSLSSDRVRTGELFFGEGSRLTVL.

This clone has just a few counts. The genes are TRBV6-6 and TRBJ1-1; no clear D. The CDR3 runs 11 residues. The V gene lost 6 bases and the J gene lost 8 bases, with 10 bases spanning the gap. CDR1 and CDR2 (germline): MNHNY, SVGAGI (reference sequence). CDR3 sequence (DNA): TGTGCCAGCAGGTATCAATCCGAAGCTTTCTTT. This sequence encodes CASRYQSEAFF.

The chain is built from TRBV6-1 and TRBJ1-4; TRBD1 matches at 8 bases. The CDR3 length is 13 residues. Germline CDR1 reads MNHNS; CDR2 reads SASEGT. With 7 bases clipped from V and 7 bases from J, the junction kept 5 bases outside the gene matches. CDR3 nucleotides: TGTGCCAGCATCAGGACAGGGAGTGAAAAACTGTTTTTT. It specifies CASIRTGSEKLFF.

The V and J genes are TRBV6-6 and TRBJ1-1; no definite D call. Germline-derived CDR1 and CDR2 are MNHNY and SVGAGI (reference sequence). This CDR3 comprises 12 residues. Trimming took 0 bases from V and 6 from J, leaving 5 bases between them. The CDR3 nucleotides are TGTGCCAGCAGTTACTCGATATCTGAAGCTTTCTTT. It translates to CASSYSISEAFF.

The chain recombines TRBV5-4 with TRBJ2-3; TRBD2 aligns across 7 bases. The CDR3 length is 15 residues. V was pared by 5 bases and J by 3 bases, with 9 bases of the junction left unmatched. CDR1 is SGHNT, CDR2 YYREEE, per germline (reference sequence). The CDR3 DNA reads TGTGCCAGCAGGTTGACTAGCAGGTCGACAGATACGCAGTATTTT. The encoded protein is CASRLTSRSTDTQYF.

The J gene is TRBJ2-2, the V gene TRBV4-2; 8 nucleotides match TRBD2. The junction had 8 bases not matched to a gene; V was cut back by 0 bases and J by 2 bases. This CDR3 contains 18 residues. Germline lookup yields CDR1 LGHNA and CDR2 YNFKEQ. CDR3 in amino acids: CASSQEGPSGSNTGELFF. DNA for the CDR3: TGTGCCAGCAGCCAAGAGGGGCCTAGCGGGTCTAACACCGGGGAGCTGTTTTTT.

The J gene is TRBJ2-1, the V gene TRBV30, with D hard to call. There are 12 residues in the CDR3. The V and J ends lost 0 bases and 9 bases respectively, with 9 bases between them. CDR1 is GTSNPN, CDR2 SVGIG, per germline (reference sequence). The CDR3 bases are TGTGCCTGGAGTGTAGTCGGGTTTGAGCAGTTCTTC. This translates into CAWSVVGFEQFF.

The CDR3 region has the DNA TGTGCCAGCAGTGCGCGAACCGGGACTAGGTCTTACGAGCAGTACTTC. Amino acids: CASSARTGTRSYEQYF. The V and J genes are TRBV6-1 and TRBJ2-7; 8 nucleotides align to TRBD2. The V gene's germline CDR1 is MNHNS and CDR2 SASEGT. V shed 4 bases, J shed 4 bases, and the junction held 12 bases outside the gene matches. The CDR3 sequence is 16 residues long.

For the CDR3, the DNA is TGTGCCAGCAGCTTCTGGGGGGCGGCTAATGAAAAACTGTTTTTT. This encodes CASSFWGAANEKLFF. The chain couples TRBV5-6 to TRBJ1-4; a possible D gene is TRBD1 (6 bases). The CDR3 spans 15 residues. Germline V gives CDR1 SGHDT, CDR2 YYEEEE. V was clipped by 2 bases and J by 3 bases, with 11 bases between them.